The clone carrying this T cell receptor beta chain has just one count. This sample stems from a study of cytomegalovirus exposure and HLA in healthy donors. The PCR made use of 60 Vbeta and 13 Jbeta primers. Using immunoSEQ multiplex PCR, the repertoire was profiled, and TCRdb retains in-frame clones only, with some absent. The sample contains about 130,000 clones, roughly 88% of which appear only once. The receptor was derived from a woman aged 18-35 years in good health and CMV-seropositive. The sample taken for sequencing was PBMCs.

CDR3 sequence reads: CASSPGQGEVGEQFF. In DNA, the CDR3 is TGTGCCAGCAGCCCCGGACAGGGAGAGGTCGGTGAGCAGTTCTTC. The chain combines TRBV6-5 with TRBJ2-1; 8 nucleotides match TRBD1. Germline-derived CDR1 and CDR2 are MNHEY and SVGAGI. V lost 6 bases and J lost 9; bases outside the gene matches: 13. The CDR3 extends over 15 amino acids.